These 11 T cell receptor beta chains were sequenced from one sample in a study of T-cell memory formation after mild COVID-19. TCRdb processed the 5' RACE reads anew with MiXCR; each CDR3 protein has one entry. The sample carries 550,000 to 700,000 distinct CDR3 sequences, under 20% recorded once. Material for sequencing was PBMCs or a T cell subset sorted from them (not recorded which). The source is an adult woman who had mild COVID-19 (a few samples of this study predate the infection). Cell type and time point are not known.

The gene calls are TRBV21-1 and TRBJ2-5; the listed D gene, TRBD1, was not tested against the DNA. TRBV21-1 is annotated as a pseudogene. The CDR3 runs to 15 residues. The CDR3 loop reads CASSEKKGVRETQYF. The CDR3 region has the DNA TGTGCCAGCAGCGAAAAGAAGGGCGTTAGAGAGACCCAGTACTTC.

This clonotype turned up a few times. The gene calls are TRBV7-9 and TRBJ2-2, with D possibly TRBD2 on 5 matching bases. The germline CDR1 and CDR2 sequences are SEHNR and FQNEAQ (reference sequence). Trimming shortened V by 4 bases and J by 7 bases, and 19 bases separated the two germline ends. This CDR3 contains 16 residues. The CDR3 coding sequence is TGTGCCAGCAGCTACACCGCTCGTGTAGGGAGCGGGGAGCTGTTTTTT. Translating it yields CASSYTARVGSGELFF. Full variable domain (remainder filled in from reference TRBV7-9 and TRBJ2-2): DTGVSQNPRHKITKRGQNVTFRCDPISEHNRLYWYRQTLGQGPEFLTYFQNEAQLEKSRLLSDRFSAERPKGSFSTLEIQRTEQGDSAMYLCASSYTARVGSGELFFGEGSRLTVL.

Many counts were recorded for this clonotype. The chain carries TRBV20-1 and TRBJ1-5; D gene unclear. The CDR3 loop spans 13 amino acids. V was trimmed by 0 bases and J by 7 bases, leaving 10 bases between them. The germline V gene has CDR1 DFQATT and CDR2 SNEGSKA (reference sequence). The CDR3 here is CSARDGPGQPQHF. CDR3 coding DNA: TGCAGTGCTAGAGATGGGCCGGGACAGCCCCAGCATTTT.

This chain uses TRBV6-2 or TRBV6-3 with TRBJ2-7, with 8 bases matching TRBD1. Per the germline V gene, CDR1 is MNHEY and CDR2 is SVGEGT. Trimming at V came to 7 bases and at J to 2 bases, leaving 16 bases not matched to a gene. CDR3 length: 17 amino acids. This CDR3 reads CASTLAAGGSFPYEQYF. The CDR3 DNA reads TGTGCCAGCACGCTCGCCGCAGGGGGCTCCTTCCCCTACGAGCAGTACTTC.

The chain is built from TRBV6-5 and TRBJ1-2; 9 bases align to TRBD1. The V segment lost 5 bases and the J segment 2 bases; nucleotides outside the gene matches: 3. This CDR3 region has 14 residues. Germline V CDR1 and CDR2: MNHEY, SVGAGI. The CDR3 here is CASSHRGRNYGYTF. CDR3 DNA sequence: TGTGCCAGCAGTCACAGGGGGCGAAACTATGGCTACACCTTC.

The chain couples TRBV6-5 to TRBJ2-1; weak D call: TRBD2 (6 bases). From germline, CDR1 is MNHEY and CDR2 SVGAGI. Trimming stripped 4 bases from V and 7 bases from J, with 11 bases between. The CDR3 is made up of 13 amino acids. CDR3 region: CASSSKGGNEQFF. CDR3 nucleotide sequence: TGTGCCAGCAGTTCGAAGGGAGGAAATGAGCAGTTCTTC.

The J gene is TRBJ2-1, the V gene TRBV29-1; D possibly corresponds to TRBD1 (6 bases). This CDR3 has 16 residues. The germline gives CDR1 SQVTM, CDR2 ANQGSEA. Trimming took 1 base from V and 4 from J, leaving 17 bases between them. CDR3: CSVEGTVAGEYNEQFF. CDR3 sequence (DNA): TGCAGCGTTGAAGGGACCGTGGCAGGGGAGTACAATGAGCAGTTCTTC.

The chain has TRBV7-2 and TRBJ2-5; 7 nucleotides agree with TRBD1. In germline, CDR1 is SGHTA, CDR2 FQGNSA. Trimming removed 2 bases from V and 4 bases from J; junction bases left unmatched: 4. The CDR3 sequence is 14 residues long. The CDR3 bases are TGTGCCAGCAGCTTAAGCAGGGGGTCAGAGACCCAGTACTTC. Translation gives CASSLSRGSETQYF.

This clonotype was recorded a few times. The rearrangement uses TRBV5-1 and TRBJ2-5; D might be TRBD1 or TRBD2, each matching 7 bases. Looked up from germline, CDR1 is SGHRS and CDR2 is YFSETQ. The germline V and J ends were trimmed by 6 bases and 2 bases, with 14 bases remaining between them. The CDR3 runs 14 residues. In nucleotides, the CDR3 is TGCGCCAGCACCACAGGGGAGGGTCAAGAGACCCAGTACTTC. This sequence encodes CASTTGEGQETQYF.

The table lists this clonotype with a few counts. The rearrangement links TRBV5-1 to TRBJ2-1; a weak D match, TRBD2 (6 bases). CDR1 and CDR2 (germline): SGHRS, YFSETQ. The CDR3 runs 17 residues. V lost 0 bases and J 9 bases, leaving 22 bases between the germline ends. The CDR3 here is CASSLAVASEGLGEQFF. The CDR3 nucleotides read TGCGCCAGCAGCTTGGCCGTCGCTAGCGAGGGGTTAGGTGAGCAGTTCTTC.

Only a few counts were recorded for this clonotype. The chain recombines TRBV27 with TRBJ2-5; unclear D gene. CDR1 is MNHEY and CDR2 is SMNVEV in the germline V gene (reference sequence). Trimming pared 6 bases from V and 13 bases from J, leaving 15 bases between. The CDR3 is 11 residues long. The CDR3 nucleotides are TGTGCCAGCAGATTCGGGTGGGGTCTGTACTTC. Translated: CASRFGWGLYF.